The 13 T cell receptor beta chains below were found in one sample sequenced in a study of identifying expanded T cells in peripheral blood. TCRdb keeps only in-frame clones here, not all; method: immunoSEQ multiplex PCR. Among around 130,000 clones listed, less than 90% were seen once. Sequencing was carried out using blood. These receptors were taken from a person between 18 and 75 years old in good health.

The gene calls are TRBV5-1 and TRBJ2-3; 13 nucleotides align to TRBD2. The CDR3 loop spans 17 amino acids. J gave up 3 bases and V 0 bases, and 4 bases lay outside the gene matches. In germline, CDR1 is SGHRS, CDR2 YFSETQ. The CDR3 sequence is CASSLGGTSGNTDTQYF. CDR3 bases: TGCGCCAGCAGCTTGGGGGGGACTAGCGGGAATACAGATACGCAGTATTTT.

This chain connects TRBV27 to TRBJ1-4; no clear D gene. V lost 5 bases to trimming and J lost 10 bases, with 14 bases between them. The CDR3 runs 13 residues. The germline CDR1 and CDR2 sequences are MNHEY and SMNVEV (reference sequence). Written as DNA, the CDR3 is TGTGCCAGCAGTGCCCGCAATGGCGGAAAACTGTTTTTT. The encoded protein is CASSARNGGKLFF.

This clone was detected only a few times. The chain couples TRBV12-2 to TRBJ2-7; TRBD1 reflects the table's D call only, with no check against the DNA. TRBV12-2 is an annotated pseudogene. CDR3 length: 11 residues. The DNA of the CDR3 is TGTGCAAGTCGCTTAGACAGGTGGCGGTACTTC. This encodes CASRLDRWRYF.

The chain is built from TRBV7-9 and TRBJ1-4; TRBD1 is a possible D gene (5 bases). CDR3 length equals 14 residues. V was shortened by 1 base and J by 6 bases, with 9 bases between the two germline ends. Germline CDR1 reads SEHNR; CDR2 reads FQNEAQ (reference sequence). The CDR3: CASSLGGIDEKLFF. The CDR3, as DNA: TGTGCCAGCAGCTTAGGGGGGATCGATGAAAAACTGTTTTTT. Complete variable domain (other parts from reference TRBV7-9 and TRBJ1-4): DTGVSQNPRHKITKRGQNVTFRCDPISEHNRLYWYRQTLGQGPEFLTYFQNEAQLEKSRLLSDRFSAERPKGSFSTLEIQRTEQGDSAMYLCASSLGGIDEKLFFGSGTQLSVL.

This chain links TRBV4-3 with TRBJ2-1; TRBD2 matches at 11 bases. The CDR3 totals 15 residues. Losses at the gene ends were 0 bases for V and 10 bases for J; bases not matched to a gene: 5. Per the germline V gene, CDR1 is LGHNA and CDR2 is YSLEER. CDR3 sequence reads: CASSQDSGGAREQFF. The CDR3 DNA sequence: TGCGCCAGCAGCCAAGATAGCGGGGGGGCCAGGGAGCAGTTCTTC.

The chain employs TRBV7-2 and TRBJ2-2, with 7 bases aligning to TRBD1. In germline, CDR1 is SGHTA, CDR2 FQGNSA. The CDR3 totals 15 residues. With V trimmed by 6 bases and J by 0 bases, 4 bases remained unmatched. The CDR3 here is CASSRGGANTGELFF. CDR3 in DNA: TGTGCCAGCAGTCGAGGGGGCGCGAACACCGGGGAGCTGTTTTTT.

V gene TRBV21-1 combines with J gene TRBJ1-5. TRBV21-1 is reported as a pseudogene. The CDR3 contains 15 residues. CDR3 coding DNA: TGTGCCAGCAGCAAGTATATGAGGGGTGATCAGCCCCAGCATTTT. It is translated as CASSKYMRGDQPQHF.

The chain recombines TRBV14 with TRBJ2-7, with TRBD1 matching over 9 bases. Germline trimming cut 3 bases from V and 7 bases from J; bases unmatched to any gene: 13. The CDR3 has 16 residues. Germline V gene lookup returns CDR1 SGHDN and CDR2 FVKESK. CDR3 sequence reads: CASSQDMGQGLGEQYF. Written as DNA, the CDR3 is TGTGCCAGCAGCCAGGATATGGGACAGGGCCTGGGAGAGCAGTACTTC.

This chain uses TRBV30 with TRBJ2-5; D not resolved. The J call may be wrong; the DNA end is better matched by TRBJ2-7. The V gene's germline CDR1 is GTSNPN and CDR2 SVGIG (reference sequence). The CDR3 has 12 amino acids. The CDR3 spells CAWGPISYEQYF. The CDR3 DNA sequence: TGTGCCTGGGGACCGATATCCTACGAGCAGTACTTC.

This sequence joins TRBV5-1 and TRBJ2-1; 7 bases fit TRBD2. This CDR3 spans 17 amino acids. Germline lookup yields CDR1 SGHRS and CDR2 YFSETQ. The J segment lost 9 bases and the V segment lost 1 base, leaving 16 bases of the junction unmatched. CDR3 nucleotide sequence: TGCGCCAGCAGCTTGTTTCTTTCCCGGACTAGAGAATTTGAGCAGTTCTTC. Encoded protein: CASSLFLSRTREFEQFF.

This chain links TRBV11-1 with TRBJ2-7; 10 positions agree with TRBD1. Germline CDR1 and CDR2: SGHAT and FQDESV (reference sequence). With V trimmed by 1 base and J by 3 bases, 3 bases remained unmatched. This CDR3 has 15 residues. The CDR3 sequence is CASSLEGTGDYEQYF. The CDR3 DNA follows: TGTGCCAGCAGCTTAGAAGGGACAGGGGACTACGAGCAGTACTTC.

The table lists this clone with a count of one. V and J are TRBV7-6 and TRBJ2-3; 7 nucleotides align to TRBD1. J gave up 13 bases and V 0 bases, and 13 bases lay outside the gene matches. The CDR3 length is 15 residues. Germline V gene lookup returns CDR1 SGHVS and CDR2 FNYEAQ. Written as DNA, the CDR3 is TGTGCCAGCAGCTTAGCAGGAGAGGGGGCCTTACGAAAGTATTTT. This sequence encodes CASSLAGEGALRKYF.

This clone occurred a few times. The chain carries TRBV30 and TRBJ2-3; 7 nucleotides line up with TRBD2. The CDR3 has 17 residues. V trimming: 4 bases; J trimming: 1 base; junction bases outside the gene matches: 14. From germline, CDR1 is GTSNPN and CDR2 SVGIG (reference sequence). In DNA, the CDR3 is TGTGCCTGGAACCAACGGGGTAGCGGGTACCGCACAGATACGCAGTATTTT. Amino acid sequence: CAWNQRGSGYRTDTQYF.